This TCR beta chain was observed in a study of control samples from healthy donors and cancer patients. Method: immunoSEQ multiplex PCR; TCRdb's copy keeps in-frame clones and lacks some. The sample carries about 120,000 clones, about 87% recorded once. The clonotype was recovered from a man aged 25 to 40 in good health. The sample comprised blood.

CDR3 in DNA: TGTGCCAGCAGCCAAGGCCTCGTCCCAAGCTCACCCCTCCACTTT. Residues: CASSQGLVPSSPLHF. The chain recombines TRBV3-1 (or the pseudogene TRBV3-2) with TRBJ1-6; no firm D call. Germline assignment: CDR1 LGHDT and CDR2 YNNKEL (reference sequence). The CDR3 sequence is 15 residues long. V gave up 1 base and J gave up 10 bases, with 14 bases separating them.